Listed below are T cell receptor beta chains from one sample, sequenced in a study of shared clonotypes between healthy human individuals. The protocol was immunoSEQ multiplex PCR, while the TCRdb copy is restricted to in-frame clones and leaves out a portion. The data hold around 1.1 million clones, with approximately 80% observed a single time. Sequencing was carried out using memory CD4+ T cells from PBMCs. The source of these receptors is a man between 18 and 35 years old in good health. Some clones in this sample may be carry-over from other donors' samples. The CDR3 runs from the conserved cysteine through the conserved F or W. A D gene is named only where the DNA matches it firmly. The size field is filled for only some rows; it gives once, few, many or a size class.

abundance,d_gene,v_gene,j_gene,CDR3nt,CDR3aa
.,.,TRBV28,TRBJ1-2,TGTGCCAGCAGCTCAGGTTTTTCTGGCTACACCTTC,CASSSGFSGYTF
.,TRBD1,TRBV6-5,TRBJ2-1,TGTGCCAGCAGTTTACCAGGGGGCCGGAATGAGCAGTTCTTC,CASSLPGGRNEQFF
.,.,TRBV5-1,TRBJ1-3,TGCGCCAGCAGCAACCAGGGAAACACCATATATTTT,CASSNQGNTIYF
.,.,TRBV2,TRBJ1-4,TGTGCCAGCAGTGTACATACAGGTGAAAAACTGTTTTTT,CASSVHTGEKLFF
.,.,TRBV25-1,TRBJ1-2,TGTGCCAGCAGTGAGTGGACTGATAACTATGGCTACACCTTC,CASSEWTDNYGYTF
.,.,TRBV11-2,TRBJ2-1,TGTGCCAGCAGCCCGACAAACCCCTACAATGAGCAGTTCTTC,CASSPTNPYNEQFF
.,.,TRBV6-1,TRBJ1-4,TGTGCCAGCCTTTCCCCCGGGGGGCTGGAAAAACTGTTTTTT,CASLSPGGLEKLFF
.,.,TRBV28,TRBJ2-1,TGTGCCAGCATTTTAGGGGGGGCTAGGGGCAATGAGCAGTTCTTC,CASILGGARGNEQFF
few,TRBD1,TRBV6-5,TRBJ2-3,TGTGCCAGCAGGAACCTGGACAGGGCGCCCTATTTT,CASRNLDRAPYF
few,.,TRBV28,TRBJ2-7,TGTGCCAGCAGTTCTTATAGATGGGACGAGCAGTACTTC,CASSSYRWDEQYF
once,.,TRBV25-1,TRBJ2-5,TGTGCCAGCAGTCGACAGATTCAAGAGACCCAGTACTTC,CASSRQIQETQYF
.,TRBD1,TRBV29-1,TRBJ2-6,TGCAGCGTCGCACCCCACGACAGGGCTCTGGGGGCCAACGTCCTGACTTTC,CSVAPHDRALGANVLTF
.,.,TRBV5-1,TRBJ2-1,TGCGCCAGCAGCTTGTCCCGCTACAATGAGCAGTTCTTC,CASSLSRYNEQFF
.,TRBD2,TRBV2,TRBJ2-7,TGTGCCAGCAGCGCCGGGACTAGCGGGAGGGATTCTCCCTACGAGCAGTACTTC,CASSAGTSGRDSPYEQYF
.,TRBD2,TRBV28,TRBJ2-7,TGTGCCAGCAGCCAGCCGGGACTACAATCCTACGAGCAGTACTTC,CASSQPGLQSYEQYF
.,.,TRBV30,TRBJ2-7,TGTGCCAGCCAACGGGGCAGCTCCTACGAGCAGTACTTC,CASQRGSSYEQYF
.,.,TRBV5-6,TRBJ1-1,TGTGCCAGCAGCCAACAGGGTGGCGACACTGAAGCTTTCTTT,CASSQQGGDTEAFF
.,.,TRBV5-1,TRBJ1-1,TGCGCCAGCAGCCCCAATTTACAGGGAGGCACTGAAGCTTTCTTT,CASSPNLQGGTEAFF
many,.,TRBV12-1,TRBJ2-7,TGTGCCAGCAGCATACCGCCTTCGGAGCTCAGGTTCGCGCAGTACTTC,CASSIPPSELRFAQYF
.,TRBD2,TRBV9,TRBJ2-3,TGTGCCAGCAGCGTGGGACTAGCGGGAGACACAGATACGCAGTATTTT,CASSVGLAGDTDTQYF
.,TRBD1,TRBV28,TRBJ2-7,TGTGCCAGCAGTCCTGGACAGGCATTCTCCTACGAGCAGTACTTC,CASSPGQAFSYEQYF
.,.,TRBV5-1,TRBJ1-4,TGCGCCAGCAGCTGGGGCGAGGGGAATAATGAAAAACTGTTTTTT,CASSWGEGNNEKLFF
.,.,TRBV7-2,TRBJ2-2,TGTGCCAGCAGCTTATTTGTAGTGTTAGGGTCCGGGGAGCTGTTTTTT,CASSLFVVLGSGELFF
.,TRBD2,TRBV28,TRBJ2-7,TGTGCCAGCAGCCTCGGGGGGGGACCCTACGAGCAGTACTTC,CASSLGGGPYEQYF
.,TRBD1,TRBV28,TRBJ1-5,TGTGCCAGCAGTTTATTGGGGCCTTGGGACAGGGGGAATCAGCCCCAGCATTTT,CASSLLGPWDRGNQPQHF
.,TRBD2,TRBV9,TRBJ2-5,TGTGCCAGCAGCGTAGGGGCTAGCGGAATTCAAGAGACCCAGTACTTC,CASSVGASGIQETQYF